This section outlines one TCR beta chain sequence together with its context. The source of the sample is a study of blood T cell repertoires in COVID-19. Looking at the study overall: Acute and convalescent COVID-19 samples came from the United States, Italy and Spain. Sources were T cells, B-cell-depleted T cells, or PBMCs; the material itself was cDNA or gDNA.

Original methodology: Cell counts per sample came from amplifying reference gene primers. The method was immunoSEQ multiplex PCR; TCRdb's version includes in-frame clones alone and lacks a portion of them. V, J and clone size were drawn from that table, and D and trimming were deduced from the DNA. The sample has over 200,000 clones, less than 90% seen once. V was clipped by 2 bases and J by 6 bases; unmatched bases: 4. The CDR3 contains 15 residues. The V gene's germline CDR1 is SGHTA and CDR2 FQGNSA. The chain employs TRBV7-2 and TRBJ2-1, with 10 bases identical to TRBD2. Specimen: peripheral blood. The origin of this receptor is a man in his sixties who had recovered from COVID-19. The CDR3 coding sequence is TGTGCCAGCAGCTTAACAGCGGGGGGGCCCAATGAGCAGTTCTTC. Translating it yields CASSLTAGGPNEQFF.